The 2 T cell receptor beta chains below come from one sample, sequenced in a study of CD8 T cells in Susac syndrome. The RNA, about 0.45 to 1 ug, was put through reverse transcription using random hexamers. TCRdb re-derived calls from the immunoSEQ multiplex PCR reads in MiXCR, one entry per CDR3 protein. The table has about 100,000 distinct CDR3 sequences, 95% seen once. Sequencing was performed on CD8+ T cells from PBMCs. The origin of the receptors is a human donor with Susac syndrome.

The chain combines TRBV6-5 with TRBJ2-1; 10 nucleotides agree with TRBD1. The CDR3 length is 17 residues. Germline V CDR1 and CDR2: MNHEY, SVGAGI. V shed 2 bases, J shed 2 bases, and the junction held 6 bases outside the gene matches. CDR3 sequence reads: CASSYPAGTGAYNEQFF. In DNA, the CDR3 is TGTGCCAGCAGTTACCCTGCCGGGACAGGGGCCTACAATGAGCAGTTCTTC.

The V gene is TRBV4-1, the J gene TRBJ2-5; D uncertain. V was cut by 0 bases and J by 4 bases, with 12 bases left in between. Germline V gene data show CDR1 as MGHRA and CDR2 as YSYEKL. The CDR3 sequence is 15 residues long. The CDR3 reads CASSQDWPTGETQYF. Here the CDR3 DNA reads TGCGCCAGCAGCCAAGATTGGCCCACCGGAGAGACCCAGTACTTC.